This entry features one T cell receptor (beta chain) sequence. Its specificity is not known. In a library made to pick up alpha chains, this beta chain is a stray read with a size that means little. The time point is: sample taken at primary tumor resection. Unsorted samples of tumor, nontumor lung or frozen PBMC had their whole RNA sequenced. This entry belongs to a study of spatial heterogeneity in lung cancer. Study findings and constraints: One measure, the expanded intratumoral alpha and beta TCR count, tracked tumor mutation counts.

CDR3 size: 13 residues. The V and J ends lost 5 bases and 0 bases respectively, with 8 bases between them. Using its own MiXCR run on the 5' RACE reads, TCRdb lists one record per CDR3 protein. The table lists about 9,600 distinct CDR3 sequences, 9.5% to 15% of them singletons. Source: lung tumor tissue, taken at surgery. This receptor was obtained from a male donor with early-stage non-small cell lung cancer. The chain links TRBV12-3 or TRBV12-4 to TRBJ2-7, with a tentative D call TRBD1 (6 bases). The CDR3 coding sequence is TGTGCCAGCAGTGGACAGTACTCCTACGAGCAGTACTTC. Amino acid sequence: CASSGQYSYEQYF.